The 10 T cell receptor beta chains given below trace back to one sample, sequenced in a study of OX40 agonist ivuxolimab in advanced cancers. Assay: immunoSEQ multiplex PCR; the TCRdb copy retains only in-frame clones and omits some. The table lists 85,000 to 130,000 clones, about nine tenths of them singletons. The material sequenced was CD4+ or CD8+ T cells sorted from blood, taken in a trial of the OX40 agonist ivuxolimab. The source of these receptors is an adult with an advanced solid tumor such as melanoma, head and neck, liver or kidney cancer.

The chain combines TRBV21-1 with TRBJ1-4. TRBV21-1 is an annotated pseudogene. The CDR3 totals 15 residues. CDR3: CASSNPTLTNEKLFF. The CDR3, as DNA: TGTGCCAGCAGCAATCCTACCCTGACTAATGAAAAACTGTTTTTT.

This rearrangement joins TRBV7-2 to TRBJ1-2; D is unresolved. Germline V lookup: CDR1 SGHTA, CDR2 FQGNSA. The CDR3 has 12 residues. Between the trimmed V and J ends, which lost 5 bases and 7 bases, there was a span of 11 bases. The CDR3 spells CASSTRNGGYTF. CDR3 DNA: TGTGCCAGCAGCACCCGAAATGGTGGCTACACCTTC.

This chain connects TRBV5-1 to TRBJ2-3; 8 bases are a match to TRBD2. The CDR3 has 18 amino acids. Germline values: CDR1 SGHRS, CDR2 YFSETQ. The junction had 9 bases not matched to a gene; V was cut back by 0 bases and J by 0 bases. The CDR3 nucleotides are TGCGCCAGCAGCTTGGTGGGCGGGAGGACGTCTAGCACAGATACGCAGTATTTT. Protein product: CASSLVGGRTSSTDTQYF.

This rearrangement joins TRBV4-3 to TRBJ2-3, with D uncertain. V was clipped by 0 bases and J by 4 bases, with 11 bases between them. This CDR3 is built from 15 residues. In germline, CDR1 is LGHNA, CDR2 YSLEER. In DNA, the CDR3 is TGCGCCAGCAGCCAAGATCGGATCAGTTCAGATACGCAGTATTTT. This codes for CASSQDRISSDTQYF.

The chain uses TRBV10-3 and TRBJ2-5; D is unresolved. The CDR3 extends over 13 amino acids. From germline, CDR1 is ENHRY and CDR2 SYGVKD. V was cut by 0 bases and J by 5 bases, with 7 bases left in between. The CDR3 spells CAISESSRETQYF. The CDR3 bases are TGTGCCATCAGTGAGTCTTCCAGGGAGACCCAGTACTTC.

V is TRBV10-3 and J is TRBJ2-6, with D unresolved. CDR3 length equals 15 residues. Germline V gives CDR1 ENHRY, CDR2 SYGVKD. V was trimmed by 0 bases and J by 2 bases, leaving 5 bases between them. The CDR3 loop reads CAISESGTGANVLTF. CDR3 DNA: TGTGCCATCAGTGAGTCGGGAACTGGGGCCAACGTCCTGACTTTC.

V is TRBV18 and J is TRBJ1-1; D may be TRBD1 (5 bases). Trimming pared 2 bases from V and 3 bases from J, leaving 7 bases between. The CDR3 runs to 13 residues. Germline V lookup: CDR1 KGHSH, CDR2 LQKENI. CDR3 DNA sequence: TGTGCCAGCTCACCAGACAGCCACACTGAAGCTTTCTTT. Residues: CASSPDSHTEAFF.

CDR3 protein: CAISGQGRPGEQFF. Written as DNA, the CDR3 is TGTGCCATCAGTGGGCAGGGGCGGCCGGGTGAGCAGTTCTTC. This chain uses TRBV10-3 with TRBJ2-1; D perhaps matches TRBD1 (6 bases). Trimming cost V 4 bases and J 9 bases, with 16 bases left between them. The CDR3 extends over 14 amino acids. The V gene's germline CDR1 is ENHRY and CDR2 SYGVKD.

Here the CDR3 DNA reads TGCGCCAGCAGCCGGACATCTAGCGGGAGCGGGTACGAGCAGTACTTC. It is translated as CASSRTSSGSGYEQYF. V and J are TRBV4-1 and TRBJ2-7, with 10 bases matching TRBD2. The CDR3 consists of 16 residues. Per germline, CDR1 MGHRA and CDR2 YSYEKL. With 4 bases clipped from V and 4 bases from J, the junction kept 10 bases outside the gene matches.

The CDR3 reads CASSEAYGGSTDTQYF. As DNA, the CDR3 is TGTGCCAGCAGTGAAGCGTATGGCGGGAGTACAGATACGCAGTATTTT. The chain recombines TRBV6-1 with TRBJ2-3; 7 bases line up with TRBD2. Trimming took 0 bases from V and 3 from J; bases not matched to a gene: 6. This CDR3 spans 16 amino acids. CDR1 is MNHNS and CDR2 is SASEGT in the germline V gene.